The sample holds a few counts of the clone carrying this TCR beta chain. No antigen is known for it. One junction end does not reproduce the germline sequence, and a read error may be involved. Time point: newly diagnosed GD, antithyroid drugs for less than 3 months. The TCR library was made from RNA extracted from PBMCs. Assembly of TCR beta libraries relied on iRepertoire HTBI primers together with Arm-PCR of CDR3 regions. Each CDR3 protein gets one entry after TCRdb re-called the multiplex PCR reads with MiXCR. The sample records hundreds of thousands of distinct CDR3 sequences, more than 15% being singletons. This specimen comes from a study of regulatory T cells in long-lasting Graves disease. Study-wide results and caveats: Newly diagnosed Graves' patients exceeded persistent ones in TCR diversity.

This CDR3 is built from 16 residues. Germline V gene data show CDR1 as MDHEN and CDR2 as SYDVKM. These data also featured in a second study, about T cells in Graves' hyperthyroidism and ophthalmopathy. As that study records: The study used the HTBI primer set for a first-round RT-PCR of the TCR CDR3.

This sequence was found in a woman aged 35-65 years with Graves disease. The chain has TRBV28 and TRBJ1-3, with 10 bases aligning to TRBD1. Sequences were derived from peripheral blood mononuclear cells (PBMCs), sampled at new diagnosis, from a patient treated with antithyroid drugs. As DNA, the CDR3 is TGTGCCAGCAGTTTCCCCGGGACAGGGGCTGGAAACACCACATATTTT. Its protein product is CASSFPGTGAGNTTYF.